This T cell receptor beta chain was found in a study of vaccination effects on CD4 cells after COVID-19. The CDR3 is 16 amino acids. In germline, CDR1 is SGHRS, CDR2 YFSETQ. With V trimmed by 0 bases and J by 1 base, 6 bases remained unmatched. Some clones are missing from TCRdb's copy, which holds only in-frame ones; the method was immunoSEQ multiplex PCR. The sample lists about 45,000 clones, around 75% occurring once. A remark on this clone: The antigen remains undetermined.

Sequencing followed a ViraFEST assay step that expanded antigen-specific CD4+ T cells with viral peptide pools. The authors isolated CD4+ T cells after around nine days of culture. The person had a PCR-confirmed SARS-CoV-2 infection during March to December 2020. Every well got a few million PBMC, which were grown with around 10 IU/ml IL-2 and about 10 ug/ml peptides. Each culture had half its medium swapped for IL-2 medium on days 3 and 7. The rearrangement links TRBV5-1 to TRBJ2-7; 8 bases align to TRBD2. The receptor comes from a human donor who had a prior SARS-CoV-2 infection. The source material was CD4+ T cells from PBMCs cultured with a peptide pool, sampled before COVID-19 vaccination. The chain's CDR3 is CASSLARASGSYEQYF. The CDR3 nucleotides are TGCGCCAGCAGCTTGGCCAGGGCTAGCGGGTCCTACGAGCAGTACTTC.